One sample yielded the 29 T cell receptor beta chains listed below, sequenced in a study of CDR3 diversity in severe acne. TCRdb called the PCR reads again in MiXCR, with one record for every CDR3 protein. This table has fewer than 90,000 distinct CDR3 sequences, about 49% appearing once. Sequencing was done on a sample of blood. Every receptor here comes from a male donor with severe acne vulgaris.

Concerning this clonotype: This is likely a read error, given that the CDR3 carries no conserved phenylalanine or tryptophan at its end. The limits of the CDR3 on the DNA are not certain, so only TCRdb's listed CDR3 is given. The chain couples TRBV6-5 to TRBJ2-5; the tabulated D call, TRBD1, remains unverified against the DNA. CDR1 MNHEY and CDR2 SVGAGI come from the germline V gene. Ends included, the CDR3 has 16 residues. The CDR3 sequence: CASSRQGGSDGYTFGS.

This clonotype was seen more than once but under ten times. The J gene is TRBJ1-6, the V gene TRBV6-5; the match to TRBD1 covers 9 bases. This CDR3 comprises 16 residues. The junction had 5 bases not matched to a gene; V was cut back by 2 bases and J by 6 bases. Germline V CDR1 and CDR2: MNHEY, SVGAGI. In nucleotides, the CDR3 is TGTGCCAGCAGTTACGTTTCACAGGGGGCTAATTCACCCCTCCACTTT. Translation gives CASSYVSQGANSPLHF.

This clonotype was seen a few times. V and J are TRBV7-9 and TRBJ1-6, with TRBD1 matching 7 bases. Trimming took 4 bases from V and 10 from J; bases not matched to a gene: 10. This CDR3 region has 15 residues. CDR1 is SEHNR, CDR2 FQNEAQ, per germline (reference sequence). This chain's CDR3 is CASSSDRDVGSPLHF. The DNA of the CDR3 is TGTGCCAGCAGCTCCGACAGGGACGTAGGCTCACCCCTCCACTTT.

The chain carries TRBV6-5 and TRBJ1-4; 9 nucleotides align to TRBD1. This CDR3 has 15 amino acids. With V trimmed by 6 bases and J by 2 bases, 4 bases remained unmatched. Germline values: CDR1 MNHEY, CDR2 SVGAGI. The CDR3, as DNA: TGTGCCAGCAGCCCTACAGGGGGCACTAATGAAAAACTGTTTTTT. Encoded protein: CASSPTGGTNEKLFF.

Worth noting for this clonotype: A clone one base away is much larger, so this may be a read error. The gene calls are TRBV6-4 and TRBJ2-1; 7 positions match TRBD2. This CDR3 spans 14 amino acids. Germline CDR1 and CDR2: MRHNA and SNTAGT. The CDR3 DNA follows: TGTGCCAGCAGTGAGACTAGCTCCTACGATGAGCAGTTCTTC. This gives the protein CASSETSSYDEQFF.

Many counts were recorded for this clonotype. An end of the junction does not agree with germline; a read error may underlie this. V is TRBV4-2 and J is TRBJ2-1; D ambiguous. In germline, CDR1 is LGHNA, CDR2 YNFKEQ. This CDR3 contains 10 residues. CDR3 sequence: CASSNNEQFF. In nucleotides, the CDR3 is TGTGCCAGCTCCAACAATGAGCAGTTCTTC.

Concerning this clonotype: This sequence may be a read error, since a much larger clone differs from it by one base. The chain recombines TRBV2 with TRBJ2-7; D call uncertain. V was shortened by 7 bases and J by 2 bases, with 12 bases between the two germline ends. CDR3 length equals 13 residues. Germline V gives CDR1 SNHLY, CDR2 FYNNEI. The CDR3 DNA reads TGTGCCAGCACCGTCTTTGGTCCCTACGAGCAGTACGTC. This sequence encodes CASTVFGPYEQYV.

This clonotype was seen only once. J is TRBJ1-5 and V is TRBV24-1; D not resolved. V was trimmed by 3 bases and J by 0 bases, leaving 5 bases between them. CDR3 size: 14 residues. CDR1 KGHDR and CDR2 SFDVKD come from the germline V gene. The CDR3 loop reads CATSDPNSNQPQHF. DNA of the CDR3: TGTGCCACCAGTGATCCGAATAGCAATCAGCCCCAGCATTTT.

In this sample, this clonotype turned up many times. V gene TRBV7-2 combines with J gene TRBJ2-3; TRBD1 matches at 11 bases. V trimming: 5 bases; J trimming: 15 bases; junction bases outside the gene matches: 22. The CDR3 spans 17 residues. Germline CDR1 reads SGHTA; CDR2 reads FQGNSA. CDR3 nucleotides: TGTGCCAGCAGCCGGAGAGCTTTGACCCAACGGACAGGGGGCGGTTATTTT. Its protein is CASSRRALTQRTGGGYF.

Worth noting for this clonotype: One end of the junction fails to match germline, which may point to a read error. The chain recombines TRBV29-1 with TRBJ2-7; a possible D gene is TRBD2 (6 bases). Germline V gives CDR1 SQVTM, CDR2 ANQGSEA. The CDR3 runs to 16 residues. The CDR3 nucleotides read TGCAGTGTTGAAATGGACTATCCCGAGGGATCATACGAGCAGTACTTC. It yields the protein CSVEMDYPEGSYEQYF.

As to this clonotype: The junction and the germline gene differ at one end; a read error may be behind it. The chain couples TRBV5-6 to TRBJ1-1; unclear D gene. CDR1 SGHDT and CDR2 YYEEEE come from the germline V gene. CDR3 size: 13 residues. CDR3 sequence reads: CASSLGRPGETFF. CDR3 nucleotides: TGTGCCAGCAGCTTGGGGCGGCCTGGTGAAACTTTCTTT.

The chain links TRBV6-2 or TRBV6-3 to TRBJ1-1, with 7 bases identical to TRBD1. Trimming cost V 5 bases and J 3 bases; bases outside gene matches: 9. Germline CDR1 MNHEY, CDR2 SVGEGT. This CDR3 contains 15 residues. The CDR3 DNA sequence: TGTGCCAGCAGTCCAAGACAGGGTATGGACACTGAAGCTTTCTTT. The encoded protein is CASSPRQGMDTEAFF.

V gene TRBV6-4 combines with J gene TRBJ2-7, with 9 bases lining up with TRBD1. The V gene end was trimmed by 4 bases and the J gene end by 9 bases; junction bases not matched to a gene: 10. The CDR3 has 14 residues. Germline CDR1 is MRHNA and CDR2 is SNTAGT. CDR3 sequence: CASSGYRGPDGQYF. DNA for the CDR3: TGTGCCAGCAGTGGATACAGGGGGCCGGACGGGCAGTACTTC.

This clonotype occurred many times. At one end the junction does not follow the germline gene, possibly because of a read error. The CDR3 protein is CASSLANSGGAWETQYF. CDR3 nucleotides: TGTGCTAGCAGCTTAGCCAATAGCGGGGGGGCCTGGGAGACCCAGTACTTC. The chain recombines TRBV7-7 with TRBJ2-5; 11 bases agree with TRBD2. This CDR3 is 17 amino acids long. The germline CDR1 and CDR2 sequences are SSHAT and FNYEAQ (reference sequence).

This clonotype was recorded a few times. The J gene is TRBJ1-6, the V gene TRBV10-3; D call uncertain. The length of the CDR3 is 12 residues. Trimming shortened V by 3 bases and J by 8 bases, and 5 bases separated the two germline ends. Germline V gene data show CDR1 as ENHRY and CDR2 as SYGVKD. The CDR3 region is CAISEPDSPLHF. For the CDR3, the DNA is TGTGCCATCAGTGAACCCGATTCACCCCTCCACTTT.

The chain is built from TRBV7-9 and TRBJ2-2; TRBD2 is a possible D gene (6 bases). CDR1 is SEHNR, CDR2 FQNEAQ, per germline (reference sequence). Trimming left V 3 bases short and J 1 base short, with 6 bases between. There are 14 residues in the CDR3. The CDR3: CASSFGRNTGELFF. CDR3 nucleotide sequence: TGTGCCAGCAGCTTCGGGAGGAACACCGGGGAGCTGTTTTTT.

The rearrangement uses TRBV2 and TRBJ2-7; D gene unclear. The V end was cut by 0 bases, the J end by 0 bases, with 18 bases between. This CDR3 is built from 18 residues. Germline CDR1 and CDR2: SNHLY and FYNNEI. CDR3 in amino acids: CASSEANPLAASSYEQYF. For the CDR3, the DNA is TGTGCCAGCAGTGAAGCGAACCCCCTCGCAGCGAGCTCCTACGAGCAGTACTTC.

The sample holds many counts of this clonotype. The CDR3 spells CASSPSDRADTEAFF. DNA of the CDR3: TGTGCCAGCAGCCCCTCCGACAGGGCGGACACTGAAGCTTTCTTT. The J gene is TRBJ1-1, the V gene TRBV12-3 or TRBV12-4; 7 bases are a match to TRBD1. This CDR3 spans 15 amino acids. V lost 6 bases and J lost 3; bases outside the gene matches: 10.

The rearrangement uses TRBV25-1 and TRBJ1-1; the D is unclear. CDR3 length: 13 amino acids. Germline-derived CDR1 and CDR2 are MGHDK and SYGVNS. V was trimmed by 1 base and J by 1 base, leaving 4 bases between them. The chain's CDR3 is CASSESGNTEAFF. Here the CDR3 DNA reads TGTGCCAGCAGTGAATCTGGGAACACTGAAGCTTTCTTT.

In nucleotides, the CDR3 is TGTGCCAGCAGTATCTACAGGGGAGGCACTGAAGCTTTCTTT. Translating it yields CASSIYRGGTEAFF. The chain carries TRBV28 and TRBJ1-1, with TRBD1 matching 7 bases. The V segment lost 5 bases and the J segment 4 bases; nucleotides outside the gene matches: 7. This CDR3 is built from 14 residues. The germline V gene has CDR1 MDHEN and CDR2 SYDVKM.

The J gene is TRBJ2-1, the V gene TRBV27; 12 positions match TRBD2. This CDR3 is built from 16 residues. The V and J ends lost 4 bases and 4 bases, in that order; junction bases with no gene match: 5. The V gene's germline CDR1 is MNHEY and CDR2 SMNVEV (reference sequence). The CDR3 reads CASSSILAGGYNEQFF. The CDR3 nucleotides are TGTGCCAGCAGTTCGATTCTAGCGGGAGGGTACAATGAGCAGTTCTTC.

There are a few counts of this clonotype. Lacking the conserved final phenylalanine or tryptophan, this CDR3 likely reflects a read error. The chain recombines TRBV20-1 with TRBJ2-4; 7 positions match TRBD1. The CDR3 runs to 16 residues. Looked up from germline, CDR1 is DFQATT and CDR2 is SNEGSKA (reference sequence). The ends lost 0 bases at V and 5 bases at J; junction bases unmatched: 10. The CDR3 here is CSAREPTGVRQNIQYL. Here the CDR3 DNA reads TGCAGTGCTAGAGAACCAACAGGGGTTAGGCAAAACATTCAGTACCTC.

The genes are TRBV29-1 and TRBJ2-6, with 11 bases identical to TRBD1. This CDR3 region has 19 residues. V gave up 6 bases and J gave up 0 bases; unmatched junction bases: 13. Germline CDR1 and CDR2: SQVTM and ANQGSEA. The CDR3 sequence: CSVLLIGTGGLSGANVLTF. Here the CDR3 DNA reads TGCAGCGTCCTATTGATCGGGACAGGGGGACTCTCTGGGGCCAACGTCCTGACTTTC.

This clonotype showed up just a few times. This chain joins TRBV10-3 and TRBJ2-1; D uncertain. This CDR3 region has 16 residues. With 6 bases removed from V and 0 bases from J, the gap between germline ends came to 15 bases. CDR1 is ENHRY and CDR2 is SYGVKD in the germline V gene. The CDR3 protein is CAISGDTMSSYNEQFF. In DNA form, the CDR3 reads TGTGCCATCAGCGGAGACACAATGAGCTCCTACAATGAGCAGTTCTTC.

Comments on this clonotype: Possible read error: a much larger clone is one base away. The V call is TRBV7-2, the J call TRBJ2-1, with 7 bases matching TRBD1. Germline CDR1 SGHTA, CDR2 FQGNSA. The CDR3 length is 15 residues. After removal of 8 bases from V and 2 bases from J, the junction contained 9 bases not matched to a gene. CDR3 protein: CASGRSGGPYNEQFF. Written as DNA, the CDR3 is TGTGCCAGCGGAAGATCAGGGGGACCCTACAATGAGCAGTTCTTC.

As for this clonotype: The junction does not match germline at one end; this may be a read error. J is TRBJ2-5 and V is TRBV9, with 10 bases that match TRBD2. The CDR3 length is 16 residues. The germline V gene has CDR1 SGDLS and CDR2 YYNGEE. CDR3 sequence: CASSSRGLAPQETQYF. CDR3 sequence (DNA): TGTGCCAGCAGTTCCAGGGGACTAGCGCCCCAAGAAACCCAGTACTTC.

The rearrangement joins TRBV9 to TRBJ2-5; TRBD1 agrees at 7 bases. Germline assignment: CDR1 SGDLS and CDR2 YYNGEE. V lost 3 bases and J lost 5; bases outside the gene matches: 4. The CDR3 length is 13 residues. CDR3 bases: TGTGCCAGCAGCGGAGAACAGGGGGAGACCCAGTACTTC. This codes for CASSGEQGETQYF.

This clonotype turned up a few times. Relative to the germline gene, one junction end is altered; a read error may explain this. The rearrangement uses TRBV9 and TRBJ1-3, with a possible D match to TRBD1 (6 bases). Germline V gene sequence: CDR1 SGDLS, CDR2 YYNGEE. This CDR3 is built from 14 residues. CDR3 loop: CAGSAGDPGNTIYF. The DNA of the CDR3 is TGTGCCGGCAGCGCAGGGGACCCGGGAAACACCATATATTTT. The variable domain in full, with the rest retrieved from reference TRBV9 and TRBJ1-3, is DSGVTQTPKHLITATGQRVTLRCSPRSGDLSVYWYQQSLDQGLQFLIQYYNGEERAKGNILERFSAQQFPDLHSELNLSSLELGDSALYFCAGSAGDPGNTIYFGEGSWLTVV.

The sample holds many counts of this clonotype. The V gene is TRBV2, the J gene TRBJ1-1; TRBD1 might be the D (5 bases). V lost 2 bases and J 2 bases, leaving 6 bases between the germline ends. The germline gives CDR1 SNHLY, CDR2 FYNNEI. This CDR3 has 13 residues. The DNA for the CDR3 is TGTGCCAGCAGTGAACAGGGAAACACTGAAGCTTTCTTT. Its protein product is CASSEQGNTEAFF.